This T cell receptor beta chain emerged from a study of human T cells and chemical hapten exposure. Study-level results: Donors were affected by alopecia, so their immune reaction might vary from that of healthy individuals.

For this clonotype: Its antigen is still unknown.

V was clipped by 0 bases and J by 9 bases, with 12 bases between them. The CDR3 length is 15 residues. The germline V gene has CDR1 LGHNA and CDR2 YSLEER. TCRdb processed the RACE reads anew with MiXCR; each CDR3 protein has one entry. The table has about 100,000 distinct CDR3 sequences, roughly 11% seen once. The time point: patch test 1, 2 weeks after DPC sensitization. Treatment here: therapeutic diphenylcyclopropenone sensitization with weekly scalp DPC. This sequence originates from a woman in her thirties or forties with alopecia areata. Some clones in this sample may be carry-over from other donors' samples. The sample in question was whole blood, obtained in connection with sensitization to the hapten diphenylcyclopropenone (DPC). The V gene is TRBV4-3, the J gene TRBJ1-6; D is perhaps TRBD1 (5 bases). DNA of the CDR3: TGCGCCAGCAGCCAAGATCATGGGGGTAGTTCACCCCTCCACTTT. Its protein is CASSQDHGGSSPLHF.